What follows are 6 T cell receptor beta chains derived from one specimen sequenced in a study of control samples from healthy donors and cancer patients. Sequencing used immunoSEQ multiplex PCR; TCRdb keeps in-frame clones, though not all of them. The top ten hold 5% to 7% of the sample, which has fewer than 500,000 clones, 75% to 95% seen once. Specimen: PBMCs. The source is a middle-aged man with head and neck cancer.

The CDR3 protein is CASRDNPNTEAFF. As DNA, the CDR3 is TGCGCCAGTCGGGACAATCCGAACACTGAAGCTTTCTTT. The genes are TRBV10-1 and TRBJ1-1, with D possibly being TRBD1 (6 bases). There are 13 residues in the CDR3. V was clipped by 9 bases and J by 1 base, with 12 bases between them. CDR1 and CDR2 (germline): WNHNN, SYGVQD (reference sequence).

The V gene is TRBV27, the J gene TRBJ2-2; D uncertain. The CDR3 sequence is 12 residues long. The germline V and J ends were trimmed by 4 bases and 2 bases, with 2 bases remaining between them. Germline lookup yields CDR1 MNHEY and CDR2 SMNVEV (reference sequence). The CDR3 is CASSYNTGELFF. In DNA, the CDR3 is TGTGCCAGCAGTTACAACACCGGGGAGCTGTTTTTT.

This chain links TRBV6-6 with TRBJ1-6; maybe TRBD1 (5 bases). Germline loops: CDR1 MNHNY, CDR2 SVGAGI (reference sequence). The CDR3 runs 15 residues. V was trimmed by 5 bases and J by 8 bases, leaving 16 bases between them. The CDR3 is CASSTGLSTDSPLHF. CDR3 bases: TGTGCCAGCAGTACCGGACTCTCGACAGATTCACCCCTCCACTTT.

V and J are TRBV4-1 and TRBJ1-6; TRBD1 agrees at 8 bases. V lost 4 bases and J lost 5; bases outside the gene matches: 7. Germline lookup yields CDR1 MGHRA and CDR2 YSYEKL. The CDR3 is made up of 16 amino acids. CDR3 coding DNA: TGCGCCAGCAGCCGCGGACAGGGAACGGATAATTCACCCCTCCACTTT. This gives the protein CASSRGQGTDNSPLHF.

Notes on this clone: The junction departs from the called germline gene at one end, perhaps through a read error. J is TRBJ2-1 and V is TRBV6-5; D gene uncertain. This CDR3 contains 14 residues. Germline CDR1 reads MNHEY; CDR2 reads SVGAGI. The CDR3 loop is CASSDSSSYNEQFF. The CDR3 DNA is TGTGCCAGCAGTGACTCCAGCTCCTACAATGAGCAGTTCTTC.

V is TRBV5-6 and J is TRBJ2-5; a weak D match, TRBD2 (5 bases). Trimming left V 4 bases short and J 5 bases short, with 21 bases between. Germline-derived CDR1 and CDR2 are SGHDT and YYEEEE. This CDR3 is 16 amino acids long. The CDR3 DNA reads TGTGCCAGCAGCGATTTGAGCGGTTCCACCCGGGAGACCCAGTACTTC. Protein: CASSDLSGSTRETQYF.